Listed below are T cell receptor beta chains from one sample, sequenced in a study of cytomegalovirus exposure and HLA in healthy donors. Sequenced by immunoSEQ multiplex PCR; TCRdb stores in-frame clones only, minus some. The sample includes roughly 56,000 clones, 90% to 95% of them seen just once. The sample comprised PBMCs. The receptors here all came from a woman aged 25-40 years in good health and CMV-seronegative. Each CDR3 is given with its conserved first and last residue. Fields, in order: D gene, V gene, clone size, J gene, CDR3 DNA, CDR3 protein. D genes are given only for firm matches. Clone size is stated in some rows and not others, as once, few, many or a class when expanded.

d_gene: NA
v_gene: TRBV28
abundance: NA
j_gene: TRBJ1-3
CDR3nt: TGTGCCAGCAGAACAAACAGGGACTATAAAGAATCTGGAAACACCATATATTTT
CDR3aa: CASRTNRDYKESGNTIYF

d_gene: TRBD1
v_gene: TRBV29-1
abundance: few
j_gene: TRBJ2-3
CDR3nt: TGCAGCGTTGAAAGGGACAGGGGGACAGATACGCAGTATTTT
CDR3aa: CSVERDRGTDTQYF

d_gene: TRBD2
v_gene: TRBV4-1
abundance: NA
j_gene: TRBJ2-2
CDR3nt: TGCGCCAGCAGCCCATTAGCGGGAGGGCCCGCCGGGGAGCTGTTTTTT
CDR3aa: CASSPLAGGPAGELFF

d_gene: TRBD1
v_gene: TRBV9
abundance: NA
j_gene: TRBJ2-5
CDR3nt: TGTGCCAGCACCGGGACAGGGGGCATCGGGGAGACCCAGTACTTC
CDR3aa: CASTGTGGIGETQYF

d_gene: NA
v_gene: TRBV27
abundance: NA
j_gene: TRBJ1-1
CDR3nt: TGTGCCAGCAGTTTTTCCTTCCCTCTGAACACTGAAGCTTTCTTT
CDR3aa: CASSFSFPLNTEAFF

d_gene: TRBD2
v_gene: TRBV7-3
abundance: NA
j_gene: TRBJ2-3
CDR3nt: TGTGCCAGCAGCTTAAGATCGGCGGGAGAAGGAGATACGCAGTATTTT
CDR3aa: CASSLRSAGEGDTQYF

d_gene: NA
v_gene: TRBV9
abundance: NA
j_gene: TRBJ2-7
CDR3nt: TGTGCCAGCAGCGTCGGTCACGCCCCAAGCAAGAACTACGAGCAGTACTTC
CDR3aa: CASSVGHAPSKNYEQYF

d_gene: TRBD1
v_gene: TRBV7-3
abundance: NA
j_gene: TRBJ2-7
CDR3nt: TGTGCCAGCAGCGCCACCGGGACAGGGCACGAGCAGTACTTC
CDR3aa: CASSATGTGHEQYF

d_gene: TRBD2
v_gene: TRBV13
abundance: NA
j_gene: TRBJ2-7
CDR3nt: TGTGCCAGCAGCCAGATTAGCGGGGGGACCTACGAGCAGTACTTC
CDR3aa: CASSQISGGTYEQYF

d_gene: NA
v_gene: TRBV18
abundance: NA
j_gene: TRBJ2-1
CDR3nt: TGTGCCAGCTCACCTTTACAGGGGGGGTTGCAGGATGAGCAGTTCTTC
CDR3aa: CASSPLQGGLQDEQFF

d_gene: NA
v_gene: TRBV5-1
abundance: NA
j_gene: TRBJ1-1
CDR3nt: TGCGCCAGCAGCTTGAATTCCGAGATGAACACTGAAGCTTTCTTT
CDR3aa: CASSLNSEMNTEAFF

d_gene: NA
v_gene: TRBV19
abundance: NA
j_gene: TRBJ1-5
CDR3nt: TGTGCCAGTAGTATTTTGAGAAATCAGCCCCAGCATTTT
CDR3aa: CASSILRNQPQHF

d_gene: NA
v_gene: TRBV6-4
abundance: NA
j_gene: TRBJ2-2
CDR3nt: TGTGCCAGCAGTGTACTAGACGGTACCGGGGAGCTGTTTTTT
CDR3aa: CASSVLDGTGELFF

d_gene: NA
v_gene: TRBV28
abundance: NA
j_gene: TRBJ2-7
CDR3nt: TGTGCCAGCACGGAGCGGGCCCCCCTTTCCGAGCAGTACTTC
CDR3aa: CASTERAPLSEQYF

d_gene: TRBD1
v_gene: TRBV30
abundance: NA
j_gene: TRBJ1-2
CDR3nt: TGTGCCTGGAGTGAGGACAGGCCCGGAGGCTACACCTTC
CDR3aa: CAWSEDRPGGYTF

d_gene: NA
v_gene: TRBV4-1
abundance: NA
j_gene: TRBJ1-3
CDR3nt: TGCGCCAGCAGCCAAGTCGGGGGGCGTCGGGGTGTTGGAAACACCATATATTTT
CDR3aa: CASSQVGGRRGVGNTIYF

d_gene: NA
v_gene: TRBV10-3
abundance: NA
j_gene: TRBJ1-5
CDR3nt: TGTGCCATCAGTGATGAGGAGAGCTTTAGCAATCAGCCCCAGCATTTT
CDR3aa: CAISDEESFSNQPQHF

d_gene: TRBD1
v_gene: TRBV19
abundance: NA
j_gene: TRBJ2-1
CDR3nt: TGTGCCAGTAGTCCCACGCAGAGATACAGGGGCCGAAACATCGGGGTGGATGAGCAGTTCTTC
CDR3aa: CASSPTQRYRGRNIGVDEQFF

d_gene: NA
v_gene: TRBV6-1
abundance: NA
j_gene: TRBJ2-7
CDR3nt: TGTGCCAGCAATGGCGGGCTCTCCTACGAGCAGTACTTC
CDR3aa: CASNGGLSYEQYF

d_gene: TRBD1
v_gene: TRBV19
abundance: NA
j_gene: TRBJ1-2
CDR3nt: TGTGCCAGTAGTCCCCGACAGGGCAATGGCTACACCTTC
CDR3aa: CASSPRQGNGYTF

d_gene: TRBD1
v_gene: TRBV19
abundance: NA
j_gene: TRBJ1-1
CDR3nt: TGTGCCAGTAGTAGGGACAGGGTGAACACTGAAGCTTTCTTT
CDR3aa: CASSRDRVNTEAFF

d_gene: NA
v_gene: TRBV28
abundance: NA
j_gene: TRBJ2-5
CDR3nt: TGTGCCAGCAGTTTATGGCAGACTGAGGGGGGGGAGACCCAGTACTTC
CDR3aa: CASSLWQTEGGETQYF

d_gene: TRBD1
v_gene: TRBV30
abundance: once
j_gene: TRBJ1-5
CDR3nt: TGTGCCTGGAGTAATCAGGGGGGCAATCAGCCCCAGCATTTT
CDR3aa: CAWSNQGGNQPQHF

d_gene: TRBD1
v_gene: TRBV5-1
abundance: NA
j_gene: TRBJ1-5
CDR3nt: TGCGCCAGCAGCTTGGGACAGGGGTCAAATCAGCCCCAGCATTTT
CDR3aa: CASSLGQGSNQPQHF

d_gene: NA
v_gene: TRBV23-1
abundance: few
j_gene: TRBJ2-4
CDR3nt: TGCGCCAGCACCGAACAGGTTTCGGACATTCAGTACTTC
CDR3aa: CASTEQVSDIQYF

d_gene: TRBD1
v_gene: TRBV5-3
abundance: NA
j_gene: TRBJ2-3
CDR3nt: TGTGCCAGCAGCCGGGGACAGGGTGCAGATACGCAGTATTTT
CDR3aa: CASSRGQGADTQYF

d_gene: TRBD2
v_gene: TRBV4-3
abundance: NA
j_gene: TRBJ2-1
CDR3nt: TGCGCCAGCAGCCAGGGCCATAGACTAGCGGGAGCCGGTGAGCAGTTCTTC
CDR3aa: CASSQGHRLAGAGEQFF

d_gene: NA
v_gene: TRBV19
abundance: NA
j_gene: TRBJ1-3
CDR3nt: TGTGCCAGTAGTCCCCAAGAGCCTGGAAACACCATATATTTT
CDR3aa: CASSPQEPGNTIYF

d_gene: TRBD1
v_gene: TRBV19
abundance: NA
j_gene: TRBJ2-2
CDR3nt: TGTGCCAGTACCACCTGGGGACAGGGAATCACCGGGGAGCTGTTTTTT
CDR3aa: CASTTWGQGITGELFF

d_gene: NA
v_gene: TRBV7-9
abundance: NA
j_gene: TRBJ1-3
CDR3nt: TGTGCCAGCGGGGGACACGGAGGAAACACCATATATTTT
CDR3aa: CASGGHGGNTIYF

d_gene: NA
v_gene: TRBV5-5
abundance: NA
j_gene: TRBJ1-3
CDR3nt: TGTGCCAGCAGCTTGGTTCCCGGGAGCTCTGGAAACACCATATATTTT
CDR3aa: CASSLVPGSSGNTIYF

d_gene: NA
v_gene: TRBV19
abundance: NA
j_gene: TRBJ1-4
CDR3nt: TGTGCCAGTAAGTCGACAGGTTCAACTAATGAAAAACTGTTTTTT
CDR3aa: CASKSTGSTNEKLFF

d_gene: NA
v_gene: TRBV19
abundance: NA
j_gene: TRBJ2-5
CDR3nt: TGTGCCAGTAGTTTGGATCGAGGGACCCAGTACTTC
CDR3aa: CASSLDRGTQYF

d_gene: TRBD1
v_gene: TRBV18
abundance: NA
j_gene: TRBJ2-5
CDR3nt: TGTGCCAGCTCACCTCGAGCCGGGACAGGTTCGGAGACCCAGTACTTC
CDR3aa: CASSPRAGTGSETQYF

d_gene: NA
v_gene: TRBV13
abundance: once
j_gene: TRBJ1-1
CDR3nt: TGTGCCAGCAGCGAGGACCCCGCAGCCCGGGGGAACACTGAAGCTTTCTTT
CDR3aa: CASSEDPAARGNTEAFF

d_gene: TRBD2
v_gene: TRBV18
abundance: once
j_gene: TRBJ2-5
CDR3nt: TGTGCCAGCTCACCAGTAGCGGGAGCGGGTGAGACCCAGTACTTC
CDR3aa: CASSPVAGAGETQYF

d_gene: NA
v_gene: TRBV5-1
abundance: NA
j_gene: TRBJ2-7
CDR3nt: TGCGCCAGCAGCCCGGGCACGGACAGCATATCCTACGAGCAGTACTTC
CDR3aa: CASSPGTDSISYEQYF

d_gene: NA
v_gene: TRBV7-9
abundance: NA
j_gene: TRBJ2-7
CDR3nt: TGTGCCAGCAGCTTAGCGCTACTAAACGAGCAGTACTTC
CDR3aa: CASSLALLNEQYF

d_gene: NA
v_gene: TRBV7-2
abundance: NA
j_gene: TRBJ2-1
CDR3nt: TGTGCCAGCAGCTTAGTGGGACTTAGTAGTGGCCCGTTCTTC
CDR3aa: CASSLVGLSSGPFF

d_gene: NA
v_gene: TRBV19
abundance: NA
j_gene: TRBJ2-7
CDR3nt: TGTGCCAGTAGTTTTTCAGGGGTCGCCGAGCAGTACTTC
CDR3aa: CASSFSGVAEQYF

d_gene: TRBD2
v_gene: TRBV7-3
abundance: NA
j_gene: TRBJ2-1
CDR3nt: TGTGCCAGCAGCCCAGGGACTAGCGGGAGGAGGAATACTGAGCAGTTCTTC
CDR3aa: CASSPGTSGRRNTEQFF

d_gene: NA
v_gene: TRBV27
abundance: NA
j_gene: TRBJ2-2
CDR3nt: TGTGCCAGCAGTTTTCACCCCCCGCGCACCGGGGAGCTGTTTTTT
CDR3aa: CASSFHPPRTGELFF